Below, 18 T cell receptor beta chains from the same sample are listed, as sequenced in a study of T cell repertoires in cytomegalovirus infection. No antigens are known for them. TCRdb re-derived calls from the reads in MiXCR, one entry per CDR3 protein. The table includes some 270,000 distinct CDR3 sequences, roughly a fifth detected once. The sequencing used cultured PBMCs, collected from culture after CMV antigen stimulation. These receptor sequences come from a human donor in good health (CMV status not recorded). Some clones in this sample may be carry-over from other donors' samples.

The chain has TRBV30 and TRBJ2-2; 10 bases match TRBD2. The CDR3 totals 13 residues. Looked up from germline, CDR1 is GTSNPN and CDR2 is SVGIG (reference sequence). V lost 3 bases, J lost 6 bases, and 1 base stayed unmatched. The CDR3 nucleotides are TGTGCCTGGAGCGGGACTAGCGCCGGGGAGCTGTTTTTT. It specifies CAWSGTSAGELFF.

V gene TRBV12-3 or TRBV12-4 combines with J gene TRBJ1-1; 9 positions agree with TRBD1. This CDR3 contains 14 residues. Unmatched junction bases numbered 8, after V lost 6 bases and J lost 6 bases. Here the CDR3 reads CASRQGQGRAEAFF. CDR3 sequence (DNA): TGTGCCAGCAGGCAGGGACAGGGAAGGGCTGAAGCTTTCTTT.

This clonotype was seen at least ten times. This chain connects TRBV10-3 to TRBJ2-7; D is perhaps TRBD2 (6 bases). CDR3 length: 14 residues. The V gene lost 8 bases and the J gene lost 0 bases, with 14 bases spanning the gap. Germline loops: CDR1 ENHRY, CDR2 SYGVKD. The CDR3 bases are TGTGCCATCGGGGGGTTGGCGAGCTCCTACGAGCAGTACTTC. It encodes CAIGGLASSYEQYF.

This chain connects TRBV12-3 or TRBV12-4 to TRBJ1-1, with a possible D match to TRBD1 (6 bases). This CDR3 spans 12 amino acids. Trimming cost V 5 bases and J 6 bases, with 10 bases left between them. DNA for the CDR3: TGTGCCAGCAGTGGACAGATCCCTGAAGCTTTCTTT. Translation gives CASSGQIPEAFF.

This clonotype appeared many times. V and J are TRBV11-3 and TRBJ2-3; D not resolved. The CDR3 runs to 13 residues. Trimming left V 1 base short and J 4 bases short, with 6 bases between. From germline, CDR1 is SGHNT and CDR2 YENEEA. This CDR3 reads CASSLVNADTQYF. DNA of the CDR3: TGTGCCAGCAGCTTAGTCAATGCAGATACGCAGTATTTT.

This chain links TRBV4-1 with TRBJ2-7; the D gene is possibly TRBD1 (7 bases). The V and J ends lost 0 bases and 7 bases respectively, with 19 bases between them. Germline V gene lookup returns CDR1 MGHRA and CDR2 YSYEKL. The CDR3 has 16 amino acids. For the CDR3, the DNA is TGCGCCAGCAGCCAAGATCGCGACAGGGCCGGAGGGGAGCAGTACTTC. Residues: CASSQDRDRAGGEQYF.

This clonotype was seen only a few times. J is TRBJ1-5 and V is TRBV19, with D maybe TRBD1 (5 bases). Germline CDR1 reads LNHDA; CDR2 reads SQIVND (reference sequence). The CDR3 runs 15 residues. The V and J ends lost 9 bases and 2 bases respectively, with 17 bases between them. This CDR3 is CARRSDQGRNQPQHF. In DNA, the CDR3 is TGTGCCAGAAGATCGGACCAGGGTCGCAATCAGCCCCAGCATTTT.

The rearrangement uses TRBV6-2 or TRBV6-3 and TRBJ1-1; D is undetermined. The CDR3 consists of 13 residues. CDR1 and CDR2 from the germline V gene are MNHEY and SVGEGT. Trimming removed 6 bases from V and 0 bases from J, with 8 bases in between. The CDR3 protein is CASSDQMNTEAFF. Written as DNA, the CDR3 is TGTGCCAGCAGCGACCAGATGAACACTGAAGCTTTCTTT.

The CDR3 nucleotides read TGTGCCATCAGTGACAGCTCCCTGGCGGGTAATGAGCAGTTCTTC. As protein: CAISDSSLAGNEQFF. The rearrangement links TRBV10-3 to TRBJ2-1, with D perhaps matching TRBD2 (5 bases). The CDR3 spans 15 residues. Germline assignment: CDR1 ENHRY and CDR2 SYGVKD. Trimming shortened V by 3 bases and J by 7 bases, and 16 bases separated the two germline ends.

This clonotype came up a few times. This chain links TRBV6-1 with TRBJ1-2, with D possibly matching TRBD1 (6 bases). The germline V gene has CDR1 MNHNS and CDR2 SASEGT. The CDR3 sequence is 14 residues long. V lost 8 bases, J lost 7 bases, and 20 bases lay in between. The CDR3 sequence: CASVRAGEFFGYTF. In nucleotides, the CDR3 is TGTGCCAGCGTAAGAGCAGGGGAGTTTTTTGGCTACACCTTC.

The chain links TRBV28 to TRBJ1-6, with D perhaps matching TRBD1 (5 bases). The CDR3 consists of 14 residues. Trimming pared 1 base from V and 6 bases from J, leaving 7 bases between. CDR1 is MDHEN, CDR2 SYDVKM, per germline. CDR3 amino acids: CASSLLDSNSPLHF. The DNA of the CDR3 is TGTGCCAGCAGTTTATTAGACAGTAATTCACCCCTCCACTTT.

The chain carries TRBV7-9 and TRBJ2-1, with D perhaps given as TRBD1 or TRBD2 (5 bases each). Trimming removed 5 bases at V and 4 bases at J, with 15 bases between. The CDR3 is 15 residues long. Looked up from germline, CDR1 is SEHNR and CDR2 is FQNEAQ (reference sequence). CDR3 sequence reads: CASSLLPGPYNEQFF. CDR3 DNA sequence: TGTGCCAGCAGCCTGTTACCGGGACCTTACAATGAGCAGTTCTTC.

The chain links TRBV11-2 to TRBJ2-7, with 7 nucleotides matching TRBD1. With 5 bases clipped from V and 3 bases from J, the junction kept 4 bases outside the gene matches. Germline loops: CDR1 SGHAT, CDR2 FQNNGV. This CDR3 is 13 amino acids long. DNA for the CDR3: TGTGCCAGCAGCGGACAGGCTCTCTACGAGCAGTACGTC. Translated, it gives CASSGQALYEQYV.

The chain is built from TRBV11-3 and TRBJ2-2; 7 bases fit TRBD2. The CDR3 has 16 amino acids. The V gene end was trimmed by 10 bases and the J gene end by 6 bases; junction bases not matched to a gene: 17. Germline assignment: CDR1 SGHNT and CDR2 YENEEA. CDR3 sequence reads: CATMRGSGWDPGELFF. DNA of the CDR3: TGTGCCACCATGAGAGGTAGCGGGTGGGATCCCGGGGAGCTGTTTTTT.

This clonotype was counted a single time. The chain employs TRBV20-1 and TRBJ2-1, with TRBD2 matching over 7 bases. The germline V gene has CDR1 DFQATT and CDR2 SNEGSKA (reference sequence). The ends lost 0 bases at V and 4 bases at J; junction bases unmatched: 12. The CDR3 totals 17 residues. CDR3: CSARDAGLAALYNEQFF. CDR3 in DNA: TGCAGTGCTAGAGACGCGGGGCTAGCGGCACTATACAATGAGCAGTTCTTC.

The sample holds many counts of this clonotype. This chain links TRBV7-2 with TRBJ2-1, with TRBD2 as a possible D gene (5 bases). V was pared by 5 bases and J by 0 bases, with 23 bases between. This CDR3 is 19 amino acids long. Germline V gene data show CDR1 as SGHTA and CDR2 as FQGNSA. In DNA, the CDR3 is TGTGCCAGCAGCACCCCCAACAAGATAGCGACGAGCTCCTACAATGAGCAGTTCTTC. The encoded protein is CASSTPNKIATSSYNEQFF.

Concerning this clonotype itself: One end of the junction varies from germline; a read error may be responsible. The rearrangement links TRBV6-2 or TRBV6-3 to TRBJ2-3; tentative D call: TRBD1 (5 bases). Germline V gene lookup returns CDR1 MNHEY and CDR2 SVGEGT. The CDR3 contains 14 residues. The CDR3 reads CASSYQTDLRRLDF. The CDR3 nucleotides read TGTGCCAGCAGTTACCAGACAGACCTGCGGCGCCTGGATTTT.

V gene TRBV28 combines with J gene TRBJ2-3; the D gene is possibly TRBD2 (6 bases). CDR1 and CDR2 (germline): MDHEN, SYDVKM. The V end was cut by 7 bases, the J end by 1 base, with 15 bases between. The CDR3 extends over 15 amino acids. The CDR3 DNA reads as TGTGCCAGCATAACCTCGGGACTGGGCACAGATACGCAGTATTTT. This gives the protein CASITSGLGTDTQYF. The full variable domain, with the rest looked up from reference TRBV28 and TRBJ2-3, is DVKVTQSSRYLVKRTGEKVFLECVQDMDHENMFWYRQDPGLGLRLIYFSYDVKMKEKGDIPEGYSVSREKKERFSLILESASTNQTSMYLCASITSGLGTDTQYFGPGTRLTVL.